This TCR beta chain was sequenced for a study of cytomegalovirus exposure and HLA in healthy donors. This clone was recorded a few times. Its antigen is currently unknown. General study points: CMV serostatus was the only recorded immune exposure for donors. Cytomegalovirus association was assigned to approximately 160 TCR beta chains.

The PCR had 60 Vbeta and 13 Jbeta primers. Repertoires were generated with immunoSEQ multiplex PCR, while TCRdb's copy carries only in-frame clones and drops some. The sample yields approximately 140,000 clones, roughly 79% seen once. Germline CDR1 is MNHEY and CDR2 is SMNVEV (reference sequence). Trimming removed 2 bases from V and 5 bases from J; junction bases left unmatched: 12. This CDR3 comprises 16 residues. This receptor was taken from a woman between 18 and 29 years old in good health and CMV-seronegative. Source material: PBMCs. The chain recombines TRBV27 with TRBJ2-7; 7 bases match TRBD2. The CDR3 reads CASSLRMGGILDEQYF. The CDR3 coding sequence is TGTGCCAGCAGTTTAAGGATGGGGGGGATTCTCGACGAGCAGTACTTC.